A single sample is the source of the 29 T cell receptor beta chains below, sequenced in a study of cytomegalovirus exposure and HLA in healthy donors. Both 60 Vbeta primers and 13 Jbeta primers went into the PCR. TCRdb keeps only in-frame clones here, not all; method: immunoSEQ multiplex PCR. The sample consists of around 180,000 clones, about 80% of them appearing once. Sample: PBMCs. These receptors all come from a man in his late teens or twenties in good health and CMV-seronegative.

There are a few counts of this clone. The chain is built from TRBV28 and TRBJ1-2, with 9 bases lining up with TRBD1. Looked up from germline, CDR1 is MDHEN and CDR2 is SYDVKM. V lost 5 bases and J lost 4; bases outside the gene matches: 11. The CDR3 covers 16 residues. CDR3 in amino acids: CASSARGGQGPYGYTF. The DNA for the CDR3 is TGTGCCAGCAGTGCCCGAGGGGGACAGGGCCCCTATGGCTACACCTTC.

This chain links TRBV5-1 with TRBJ1-1; weak D call: TRBD1 (5 bases). The CDR3 has 14 amino acids. V dropped 4 bases and J dropped 2 bases, with 12 bases sitting between them. The germline gives CDR1 SGHRS, CDR2 YFSETQ. CDR3 sequence: CASSPRGTNTEAFF. Here the CDR3 DNA reads TGCGCCAGCAGCCCCCGGGGGACTAACACTGAAGCTTTCTTT.

This clone was recorded once. The chain has TRBV27 and TRBJ2-1; 11 nucleotides match TRBD2. J gave up 0 bases and V 6 bases, and 13 bases lay outside the gene matches. The germline CDR1 and CDR2 sequences are MNHEY and SMNVEV (reference sequence). The CDR3 sequence is 19 residues long. CDR3 loop: CASSRTRLAGGSSYNEQFF. The CDR3 bases are TGTGCCAGCAGCCGCACCCGGCTAGCGGGGGGCTCCTCCTACAATGAGCAGTTCTTC.

The chain joins TRBV12-5 to TRBJ1-2, with 8 bases fitting TRBD1. The trim removed 5 bases at V and 3 bases at J, leaving 11 bases unmatched. Looked up from germline, CDR1 is LGHNT and CDR2 is FRNRAP. The CDR3 has 16 amino acids. The CDR3 region is CASGPETGAAHYGYTF. In DNA, the CDR3 is TGTGCTAGTGGTCCTGAGACAGGGGCGGCCCACTATGGCTACACCTTC.

The J gene is TRBJ2-2, the V gene TRBV5-4, with 13 bases matching TRBD2. CDR1 and CDR2 from the germline V gene are SGHNT and YYREEE (reference sequence). CDR3 length equals 16 residues. V was clipped by 4 bases and J by 4 bases; unmatched bases: 4. Written as DNA, the CDR3 is TGTGCCAGCAGCCTAGGACTAGCGGGGGTCACCGGGGAGCTGTTTTTT. The encoded protein is CASSLGLAGVTGELFF. The full variable domain, in which reference TRBV5-4 and TRBJ2-2 provide the parts outside the CDR3, is ETGVTQSPTHLIKTRGQQVTLRCSSQSGHNTVSWYQQALGQGPQFIFQYYREEENGRGNFPPRFSGLQFPNYSSELNVNALELDDSALYLCASSLGLAGVTGELFFGEGSRLTVL.

This clone has just one count. The chain combines TRBV6-6 with TRBJ2-5, with 8 bases aligning to TRBD1. Unmatched junction bases numbered 8, after V lost 6 bases and J lost 2 bases. Per the germline V gene, CDR1 is MNHNY and CDR2 is SVGAGI (reference sequence). The CDR3 has 15 residues. The CDR3 loop is CASRVRNRGQETQYF. Written as DNA, the CDR3 is TGTGCCAGCAGAGTAAGAAACAGGGGGCAAGAGACCCAGTACTTC.

The CDR3: CASLRLDSPYEQYF. CDR3 sequence (DNA): TGTGCCAGCCTCCGACTAGATTCCCCCTACGAGCAGTACTTC. The chain uses TRBV6-6 and TRBJ2-7; tentatively, D is TRBD2 (6 bases). Trimming took 8 bases from V and 2 from J, leaving 16 bases between them. In germline, CDR1 is MNHNY, CDR2 SVGAGI (reference sequence). The CDR3 is 14 amino acids.

V usage is TRBV6-5 and J usage is TRBJ1-6; D is unresolved. Trimming pared 4 bases from V and 9 bases from J, leaving 7 bases between. The CDR3 has 12 residues. Germline V gene lookup returns CDR1 MNHEY and CDR2 SVGAGI. CDR3 sequence: CASSFAGSPLHF. The CDR3 DNA reads TGTGCCAGCAGTTTTGCGGGTTCACCCCTCCACTTT.

The J gene is TRBJ1-2, the V gene TRBV6-5; unclear D gene. The germline gives CDR1 MNHEY, CDR2 SVGAGI. With 7 bases removed from V and 0 bases from J, the gap between germline ends came to 12 bases. This CDR3 is built from 14 residues. The CDR3 is CASMGRGSNYGYTF. The CDR3 region has the DNA TGTGCCAGCATGGGTCGCGGTTCTAACTATGGCTACACCTTC.

This chain joins TRBV5-4 and TRBJ1-3, with 7 bases matching TRBD1. The length of the CDR3 is 16 residues. Germline V lookup: CDR1 SGHNT, CDR2 YYREEE (reference sequence). Unmatched junction bases numbered 3, after V lost 0 bases and J lost 0 bases. The CDR3 coding sequence is TGTGCCAGCAGCTTGGGGGGACAGAACTCTGGAAACACCATATATTTT. The encoded protein is CASSLGGQNSGNTIYF. The full variable domain, its missing parts supplied by reference TRBV5-4 and TRBJ1-3, is ETGVTQSPTHLIKTRGQQVTLRCSSQSGHNTVSWYQQALGQGPQFIFQYYREEENGRGNFPPRFSGLQFPNYSSELNVNALELDDSALYLCASSLGGQNSGNTIYFGEGSWLTVV.

The chain combines TRBV10-3 with TRBJ1-1, with TRBD1 as a possible D gene (6 bases). The CDR3 length is 13 residues. Trimming removed 6 bases from V and 1 base from J, with 9 bases in between. The V gene's germline CDR1 is ENHRY and CDR2 SYGVKD. As DNA, the CDR3 is TGTGCCATCAGCGGACAGTCGAACACTGAAGCTTTCTTT. Protein product: CAISGQSNTEAFF.

The rearrangement links TRBV7-8 to TRBJ1-1, with a possible D match to TRBD1 (5 bases). Germline values: CDR1 SGHVS, CDR2 FQNEAQ. The V end lost 8 bases, the J end lost 2 bases, and 12 bases lay between the germline ends. CDR3 length: 13 residues. The CDR3 region has the DNA TGTGCCAGCGGCGCAGGGCCCAACACTGAAGCTTTCTTT. This gives the protein CASGAGPNTEAFF.

The J gene is TRBJ1-2, the V gene TRBV27; D possibly corresponds to TRBD1 (6 bases). Germline-derived CDR1 and CDR2 are MNHEY and SMNVEV (reference sequence). Trimming removed 0 bases at V and 5 bases at J, with 13 bases between. The CDR3 is 15 residues long. CDR3 sequence: CASSLSRQGFYGYTF. In DNA, the CDR3 is TGTGCCAGCAGTTTATCTCGTCAGGGGTTTTATGGCTACACCTTC.

The chain uses TRBV28 and TRBJ2-7; 9 nucleotides align to TRBD1. CDR3 length: 15 amino acids. V lost 10 bases, J lost 5 bases, and 15 bases stayed unmatched. CDR1 MDHEN and CDR2 SYDVKM come from the germline V gene. CDR3 protein: CATEGGGTGPDEQYF. Here the CDR3 DNA reads TGTGCCACCGAGGGGGGTGGGACAGGGCCGGACGAGCAGTACTTC.

The chain has TRBV19 and TRBJ1-1, with D perhaps TRBD1 (5 bases). Trimming cost V 9 bases and J 1 base, with 9 bases left between them. The CDR3 is 12 residues long. Germline loops: CDR1 LNHDA, CDR2 SQIVND (reference sequence). The CDR3 DNA follows: TGTGCCAGCCAAACAGGGAACACTGAAGCTTTCTTT. Its translation: CASQTGNTEAFF.

CDR3 sequence (DNA): TGTGCCACCAGCGGTAGTCGGGTAGATACGCAGTATTTT. This gives the protein CATSGSRVDTQYF. The chain joins TRBV15 to TRBJ2-3; D remains ambiguous. Trimming cost V 5 bases and J 5 bases, with 11 bases left between them. This CDR3 has 13 amino acids. Per the germline V gene, CDR1 is LNHNV and CDR2 is YYDKDF (reference sequence).

The chain recombines TRBV18 with TRBJ1-4; possibly TRBD1 for D (5 bases). The CDR3 is 15 residues long. The V gene's germline CDR1 is KGHSH and CDR2 LQKENI. V shed 2 bases and J shed 2 bases, with 9 bases lying between them. The CDR3 coding sequence is TGTGCCAGCTCACCATCCCCAGGGACTAATGAAAAACTGTTTTTT. This gives the protein CASSPSPGTNEKLFF.

The chain links TRBV4-3 to TRBJ2-1; D is possibly TRBD2 (6 bases). Germline lookup yields CDR1 LGHNA and CDR2 YSLEER. This CDR3 spans 19 amino acids. The V end was cut by 1 base, the J end by 4 bases, with 23 bases between. Here the CDR3 reads CASSQGEWGEAGSYNEQFF. The CDR3 DNA reads as TGCGCCAGCAGCCAAGGCGAGTGGGGGGAGGCAGGGTCTTACAATGAGCAGTTCTTC.

The chain employs TRBV2 and TRBJ1-3; D is possibly TRBD1 (5 bases). V lost 8 bases and J lost 4, with 15 bases in between. The V gene's germline CDR1 is SNHLY and CDR2 FYNNEI. The length of the CDR3 is 14 residues. The CDR3 loop reads CASRREANGNTIYF. CDR3 bases: TGTGCCAGCCGCAGGGAGGCTAACGGAAACACCATATATTTT.

The chain carries TRBV19 and TRBJ2-2; possible D gene TRBD2, 6 bases. The CDR3 totals 16 residues. From germline, CDR1 is LNHDA and CDR2 SQIVND (reference sequence). Trimming shortened V by 4 bases and J by 2 bases, and 14 bases separated the two germline ends. The CDR3 nucleotides read TGTGCCAGTAGTAGGCGCGGGGTCATAAACACCGGGGAGCTGTTTTTT. Residues: CASSRRGVINTGELFF.

This clone occurred a few times. The chain employs TRBV5-4 and TRBJ1-1; D is uncertain. Trimming left V 3 bases short and J 2 bases short, with 14 bases between. Germline-derived CDR1 and CDR2 are SGHNT and YYREEE (reference sequence). The CDR3 sequence is 15 residues long. In DNA, the CDR3 is TGTGCCAGCAGCTCCGAACGCCAGGCCAACACTGAAGCTTTCTTT. It codes for CASSSERQANTEAFF.

The chain is built from TRBV7-9 and TRBJ2-5, with unresolved D. V lost 2 bases and J 3 bases, leaving 16 bases between the germline ends. Germline V gene data show CDR1 as SEHNR and CDR2 as FQNEAQ (reference sequence). This CDR3 is 16 amino acids long. The CDR3 nucleotides read TGTGCCAGCAGCTTATGGTCAGACGGGTCCGAAGAGACCCAGTACTTC. Translating gives CASSLWSDGSEETQYF.

The chain combines TRBV10-2 with TRBJ1-6; tentative D call: TRBD1 (6 bases). This CDR3 region has 15 residues. Germline V gene lookup returns CDR1 WSHSY and CDR2 SAAADI. Trimming pared 7 bases from V and 7 bases from J, leaving 17 bases between. The DNA of the CDR3 is TGCGCCAGCAATTTAAGTGGGGGCCAGAATTCACCCCTCCACTTT. Translation gives CASNLSGGQNSPLHF.

V and J are TRBV12-5 and TRBJ2-2; 9 bases map to TRBD1. CDR1 LGHNT and CDR2 FRNRAP come from the germline V gene. CDR3 length equals 18 residues. V shed 2 bases and J 1 base; nucleotides not matched to a gene: 8. The CDR3 DNA follows: TGTGCTAGTGGTTTGCTCGTCGGGACAGGGTTGAACACCGGGGAGCTGTTTTTT. This translates into CASGLLVGTGLNTGELFF. The full variable domain, in which reference TRBV12-5 and TRBJ2-2 provide the parts outside the CDR3, is DARVTQTPRHKVTEMGQEVTMRCQPILGHNTVFWYRQTMMQGLELLAYFRNRAPLDDSGMPKDRFSAEMPDATLATLKIQPSEPRDSAVYFCASGLLVGTGLNTGELFFGEGSRLTVL.

The chain combines TRBV13 with TRBJ2-5, with a weak D call TRBD1 (6 bases). The DNA end is more similar to TRBJ2-7, so the J call may be wrong. Germline V gives CDR1 PRHDT, CDR2 FYEKMQ (reference sequence). The CDR3 runs 14 residues. CDR3 region: CASSLTRSRGEQYF. For the CDR3, the DNA is TGTGCCAGCAGCTTAACACGTTCCAGGGGCGAGCAGTACTTC.

The sample holds one count of this clone. The rearrangement links TRBV27 to TRBJ1-6; no definite D call. Germline V gene lookup returns CDR1 MNHEY and CDR2 SMNVEV (reference sequence). CDR3 length: 17 residues. V was clipped by 5 bases and J by 0 bases, with 14 bases between them. For the CDR3, the DNA is TGTGCCAGCAGTGTAATGGCTGGTGGCTCCTATAATTCACCCCTCCACTTT. It codes for CASSVMAGGSYNSPLHF.

This clone appeared a few times. The genes are TRBV4-2 and TRBJ2-7; TRBD1 agrees at 9 bases. The germline V gene has CDR1 LGHNA and CDR2 YNFKEQ. The V gene end was trimmed by 0 bases and the J gene end by 4 bases; junction bases not matched to a gene: 10. The CDR3 totals 17 residues. The CDR3 coding sequence is TGTGCCAGCAGCCAAGAAGGGGGAGGGACAGGGTTGTACGAGCAGTACTTC. Translating gives CASSQEGGGTGLYEQYF.

This chain links TRBV7-8 with TRBJ2-4; TRBD2 matches at 11 bases. The CDR3 runs to 14 residues. V trimming: 2 bases; J trimming: 8 bases; junction bases outside the gene matches: 2. CDR1 is SGHVS and CDR2 is FQNEAQ in the germline V gene. CDR3 DNA: TGTGCCAGCAGCTTACATAGCGGGAGGGACATTCAGTACTTC. Its translation: CASSLHSGRDIQYF.

The CDR3 sequence: CASSFGLLSTGELFF. CDR3 DNA sequence: TGCGCCAGCAGCTTTGGGCTGTTAAGCACCGGGGAGCTGTTTTTT. This rearrangement joins TRBV5-1 to TRBJ2-2; D ambiguous. Germline-derived CDR1 and CDR2 are SGHRS and YFSETQ. V lost 2 bases and J lost 4, with 12 bases in between. The CDR3 spans 15 residues. Combining the CDR3 with reference TRBV5-1 and TRBJ2-2 gives the whole variable domain KAGVTQTPRYLIKTRGQQVTLSCSPISGHRSVSWYQQTPGQGLQFLFEYFSETQRNKGNFPGRFSGRQFSNSRSEMNVSTLELGDSALYLCASSFGLLSTGELFFGEGSRLTVL.